This TCR beta chain was retrieved from a study of cytomegalovirus exposure and HLA in healthy donors. Primers: 60 Vbeta forward and 13 Jbeta reverse. Sequencing was performed with immunoSEQ multiplex PCR; in TCRdb, only in-frame clones are kept and a portion is missing. The profile shows roughly 160,000 clones, 71% of them singletons. Germline loops: CDR1 SGHTA, CDR2 FQGTGA. The V end was cut by 5 bases, the J end by 4 bases, with 19 bases between. The CDR3 spans 16 residues. A few counts support this clone. The source is a girl aged 10-17 years in good health and CMV-seronegative. Sequences were obtained from PBMCs. The chain recombines TRBV7-3 with TRBJ2-3; TRBD2 is a possible D gene (6 bases). In DNA form, the CDR3 reads TGTGCCAGCAGCCTCCAACTAGCCGCTCAGCCAGATACGCAGTATTTT. Protein product: CASSLQLAAQPDTQYF.